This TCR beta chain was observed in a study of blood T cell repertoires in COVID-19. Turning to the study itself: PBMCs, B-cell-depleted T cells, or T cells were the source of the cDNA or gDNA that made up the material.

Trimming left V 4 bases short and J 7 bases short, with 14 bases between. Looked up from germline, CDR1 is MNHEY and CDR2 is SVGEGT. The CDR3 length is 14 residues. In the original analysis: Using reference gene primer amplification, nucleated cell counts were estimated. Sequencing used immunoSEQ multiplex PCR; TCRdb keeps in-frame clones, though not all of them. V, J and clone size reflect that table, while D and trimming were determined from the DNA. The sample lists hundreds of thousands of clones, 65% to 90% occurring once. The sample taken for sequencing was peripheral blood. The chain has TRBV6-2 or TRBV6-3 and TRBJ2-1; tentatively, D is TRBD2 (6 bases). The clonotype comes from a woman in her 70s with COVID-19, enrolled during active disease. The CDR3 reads CASSLAAPSNEQFF. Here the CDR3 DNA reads TGTGCCAGCAGTTTAGCGGCCCCTTCGAATGAGCAGTTCTTC.